The present T cell receptor beta chain was sequenced within a study of blood T cells in healthy people across ages. Germline CDR1 MGHDK, CDR2 SYGVNS. This CDR3 is 14 amino acids long. Trimming stripped 8 bases from V and 3 bases from J, with 16 bases between. Next came a second PCR, run for about 7 to 12 cycles, which used a sample-barcoded 5' primer along with a J-beta primer mix. TCRdb called the 5' RACE reads again in MiXCR, with one record for every CDR3 protein. The repertoire consists of 750,000 to 950,000 distinct CDR3 sequences, with around 25% occurring once and the leading ten covering around 3%. The same sample was also used in a study of T cells of mothers and their children.

The chain combines TRBV25-1 with TRBJ1-2; TRBD1 might be the D (6 bases). The source is a boy aged 5 to 17 in good health. The sample consisted of blood. In nucleotides, the CDR3 is TGTGCCAGCCGAGAAACAGGGTATGACTATGGCTACACCTTC. Translated: CASRETGYDYGYTF.